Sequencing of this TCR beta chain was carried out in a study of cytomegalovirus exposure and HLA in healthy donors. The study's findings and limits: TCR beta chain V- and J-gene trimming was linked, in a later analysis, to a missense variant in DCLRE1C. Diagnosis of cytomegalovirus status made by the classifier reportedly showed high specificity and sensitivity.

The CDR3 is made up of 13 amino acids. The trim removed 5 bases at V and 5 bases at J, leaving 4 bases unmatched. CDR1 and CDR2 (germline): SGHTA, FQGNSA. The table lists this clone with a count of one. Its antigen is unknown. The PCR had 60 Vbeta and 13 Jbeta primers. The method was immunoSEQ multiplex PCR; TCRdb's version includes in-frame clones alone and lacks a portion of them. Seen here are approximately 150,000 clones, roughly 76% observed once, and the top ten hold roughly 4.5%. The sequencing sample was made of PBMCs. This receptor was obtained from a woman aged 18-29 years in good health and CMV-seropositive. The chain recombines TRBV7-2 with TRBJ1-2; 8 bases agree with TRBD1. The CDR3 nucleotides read TGTGCCAGCAGCCCGGACAGGGTGTATGGCTACACCTTC. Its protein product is CASSPDRVYGYTF.